This is a list of T cell receptor beta chains from one sample in a study of T-cell memory formation after mild COVID-19. TCRdb re-called the 5' RACE reads through MiXCR, storing one row per CDR3 protein. The sample lists around 200,000 distinct CDR3 sequences; about a fifth were seen once. The specimen was PBMCs or a T cell subset sorted from them (not recorded which). The receptors originated from an adult woman who had mild COVID-19 (a few samples of this study predate the infection). Cell type and time point are not known. Both conserved end residues are part of each CDR3. D genes are given only for firm matches. A row's size may be missing; if present it is once, few, many or a size class.

>NA|TRBV24-1|TRBJ2-1|few
TGTGCCACCAGTGACACTTTTCCGGGATACAATGAGCAGTTCTTC
CATSDTFPGYNEQFF
>TRBD1|TRBV6-2/TRBV6-3|TRBJ2-1|NA
TGTGCCAGCAGTCAAGACAGGGGCCTGTTCAGTGAGCAGTTCTTC
CASSQDRGLFSEQFF
>TRBD1|TRBV7-8|TRBJ2-7|few
TGTGCCAGCAGCCGTTATAACGGACAGGGGACCTACGAGCAGTACTTC
CASSRYNGQGTYEQYF
>TRBD1|TRBV5-1|TRBJ1-2|NA
TGCGCCAGCAGCCACGGGACAGAGAACTATGGCTACACCTTC
CASSHGTENYGYTF
>TRBD1|TRBV15|TRBJ2-3|NA
TGTGCCACCAGCAGAGGTCGGGACAGGGGGATCACAGATACGCAGTATTTT
CATSRGRDRGITDTQYF
>NA|TRBV24-1|TRBJ2-2|NA
TGTGCCACCAGAGCCAGGGACACCGGGGAGCTGTTTTTT
CATRARDTGELFF
>NA|TRBV24-1|TRBJ1-4|medium-sized
TGTGCCACCAGTGATTCGCGCGGCGGTGCAGGGGCGGGATCGAATGAAAAACTGTTTTTT
CATSDSRGGAGAGSNEKLFF
>TRBD1|TRBV11-2|TRBJ1-5|NA
TGTGCCAGCAGCTTAGAACGGACAGGGTTACGGCAGCCCCAGCATTTT
CASSLERTGLRQPQHF
>NA|TRBV24-1|TRBJ2-1|NA
TGTGCCACCAGTGTGGGGGGAAACGGATACAATGAGCAGTTCTTC
CATSVGGNGYNEQFF
>NA|TRBV7-9|TRBJ1-2|few
TGTGCCAGCAGCCAATCGGGACAAAACTATGGCTACACCTTC
CASSQSGQNYGYTF
>NA|TRBV4-1|TRBJ2-7|few
TGCGCCAGCAGCCAGGCAGAAACTTACGAGCAGTACTTC
CASSQAETYEQYF
>TRBD1|TRBV10-3|TRBJ2-7|NA
TGTGCCATCAGTGAAGTAGGACAGGGGGCTTCCTACGAGCAGTACTTC
CAISEVGQGASYEQYF
>TRBD1|TRBV6-1|TRBJ2-1|NA
TGTGCCAGCAATCAGGACAGGGGGAATTACAATGAGCAGTTCTTC
CASNQDRGNYNEQFF
>NA|TRBV6-2/TRBV6-3|TRBJ2-7|NA
TGTGCCAGCAGTTATGGCGGGATCTACGAGCAGTACTTC
CASSYGGIYEQYF
>TRBD1|TRBV20-1|TRBJ1-1|NA
TGCAGTGCTAGAATTGTAGGGGGCGGCACTGAAGCTTTCTTT
CSARIVGGGTEAFF
>NA|TRBV6-6|TRBJ1-1|few
TGTGCCAGCAGTTACTCGGTGGGGGCCGGAGCTTTCTTT
CASSYSVGAGAFF
>NA|TRBV24-1|TRBJ2-1|NA
TGTGCCACCAGTGATTCTGGGGGAGGCGCCTACAATGAGCAGTTCTTC
CATSDSGGGAYNEQFF
>NA|TRBV7-6|TRBJ2-5|few
TGTGCCAGCAGCTTATCTCTCGAGACCCAGTACTTC
CASSLSLETQYF
>TRBD2|TRBV24-1|TRBJ2-3|NA
TGTGCCACCAGTGATTTCACTAGCGGGAGCGCCGCGGATACGCAGTATTTT
CATSDFTSGSAADTQYF
>TRBD1|TRBV12-3/TRBV12-4|TRBJ2-5|NA
TGTGCCACCAGTGGTAGTGGGACAGGGCAAGAGACCCAGTACTTC
CATSGSGTGQETQYF
>TRBD2|TRBV9|TRBJ2-3|NA
TGTGCCAGCAGCGTAGGGCTAGCGGGGGTAGATACGCAGTATTTT
CASSVGLAGVDTQYF
>TRBD1|TRBV5-6|TRBJ1-2|NA
TGTGCCAGCAGCTTGGGGACCGGACAGGGGGATGGCTACACCTTC
CASSLGTGQGDGYTF
>NA|TRBV7-3|TRBJ2-1|many
TGTGCCAGCAGCTTAACTAGCTCTACCTACTACAATGAGCAGTTCTTC
CASSLTSSTYYNEQFF
>TRBD1|TRBV7-9|TRBJ2-5|NA
TGTGCCAGCAGCTTCGCGGACAGGGTTGTTATGGAGACCCAGTACTTC
CASSFADRVVMETQYF
>NA|TRBV24-1|TRBJ2-6|few
TGTGCCACCAGTGATTTAATCCCAGGGACTGGGGCCAACGTCCTGACTTTC
CATSDLIPGTGANVLTF
>NA|TRBV29-1|TRBJ1-1|NA
TGCAGCGTTCTGGATTACACTGAAGCTTTCTTT
CSVLDYTEAFF
>NA|TRBV29-1|TRBJ1-2|NA
TGCAGCGTTTCTACAACAACTGCCGGGTCCTATGGCTACACCTTC
CSVSTTTAGSYGYTF
>TRBD2|TRBV11-3|TRBJ2-3|NA
TGTGCCAGCAGCTTAAGGTCCCTAGCGGGAGGGATCACAGATACGCAGTATTTT
CASSLRSLAGGITDTQYF
>NA|TRBV20-1|TRBJ2-3|NA
TGCAGTGCTAGAGAGGTATCGTCAGAGGATATCACAGATACGCAGTATTTT
CSAREVSSEDITDTQYF
>TRBD2|TRBV4-2|TRBJ2-7|NA
TGTGCCAGCAGCCAATACGGACTAGCGGGCCTCGGAGAGCAGTACTTC
CASSQYGLAGLGEQYF
>TRBD2|TRBV9|TRBJ2-1|NA
TGTGCCAGCAGCGTCTCTAGCGGGGACAATGAGCAGTTCTTC
CASSVSSGDNEQFF
>TRBD1|TRBV7-8|TRBJ1-1|NA
TGTGCCAGCACCCGGGACAGGACGAACACTGAAGCTTTCTTT
CASTRDRTNTEAFF
>TRBD1|TRBV4-3|TRBJ2-1|few
TGCGCCAGCAGCCATGACCGGGACAGGGAATACGAGCAGTTCTTC
CASSHDRDREYEQFF
>TRBD1|TRBV28|TRBJ2-3|NA
TGTGCCAGCAGCTCTAGGACAGGGGGCACAGATACGCAGTATTTT
CASSSRTGGTDTQYF
>NA|TRBV19|TRBJ2-7|NA
TGTGCCAGTAGTAACCCAAGGGACGGCACCTACGAGCAGTACTTC
CASSNPRDGTYEQYF
>TRBD2|TRBV7-9|TRBJ2-1|few
TGTGCCAGCAGCCCGGGACTAGCGGGAACCAATGAGCAGTTCTTC
CASSPGLAGTNEQFF
>TRBD1|TRBV27|TRBJ1-1|NA
TGTGCCAGCAGTTCATACAGGGGAGCTGAAGCTTTCTTT
CASSSYRGAEAFF
>NA|TRBV29-1|TRBJ2-6|few
TGCAGCGTTGCTGGGGCCAACGTCCTGACTTTC
CSVAGANVLTF
>TRBD2|TRBV9|TRBJ2-1|few
TGTGCCAGCAGCGTCGGACTAGCGGGAGACAATGAGCAGTTCTTC
CASSVGLAGDNEQFF
>NA|TRBV3-1|TRBJ2-5|NA
TGTGCCAGCAGCCAAGTTCGGGGGAGTCCGGAGACCCAGTACTTC
CASSQVRGSPETQYF
>NA|TRBV4-1|TRBJ1-1|few
TGCGCCAGCAGCCAGCCGGGAGGGGCGTTGAACACTGAAGCTTTCTTT
CASSQPGGALNTEAFF
>TRBD1|TRBV20-1|TRBJ2-7|NA
TGCAGTGCTAGCCGGGACAGCTCCTACGAGCAGTACTTC
CSASRDSSYEQYF
>NA|TRBV6-5|TRBJ2-3|NA
TGTGCCAGCCAACCCGGGGGTAGCACAGATACGCAGTATTTT
CASQPGGSTDTQYF
>NA|TRBV2|TRBJ1-5|NA
TGTGCCAGCAGTGAATCCGTCAGGGCCGTAAATCAGCCCCAGCATTTT
CASSESVRAVNQPQHF
>NA|TRBV11-2|TRBJ2-7|NA
TGTGCCAGCAGCCAAAGCGGACAGACCTACGAGCAGTACTTC
CASSQSGQTYEQYF
>NA|TRBV4-2|TRBJ1-2|NA
TGTGCCAGCAGCCAAGGGACAGAAAGCTCCGGCTACACCTTC
CASSQGTESSGYTF
>NA|TRBV6-5|TRBJ1-4|once
TGTGCCAGCAGTCCGTATCTCGGGGCAACTAATGAAAAACTGTTTTTT
CASSPYLGATNEKLFF
>TRBD1|TRBV2|TRBJ1-5|few
TGTGCCAGCGGGACAGGGTTTAGCAATCAGCCCCAGCATTTT
CASGTGFSNQPQHF
>NA|TRBV7-6|TRBJ2-3|NA
TGTGCCAGCAGCCCCCCCGCAGATACGCAGTATTTT
CASSPPADTQYF
>NA|TRBV7-8|TRBJ2-7|NA
TGTGCCAGCTCAGTAGGGGCAGGGGAATCCTACGAGCAGTACTTC
CASSVGAGESYEQYF
>NA|TRBV4-3|TRBJ1-1|few
TGCGCCAGCAGCCAAGATAGTGGGGAGTTGAACACTGAAGCTTTCTTT
CASSQDSGELNTEAFF
>NA|TRBV30|TRBJ2-7|few
TGTTCCGCGGACGAGCAGTACTTC
CSADEQYF
>NA|TRBV7-9|TRBJ1-1|NA
TGTGCCAGCAGCCGCGGGGAGGTAGCTTTCTTT
CASSRGEVAFF
>TRBD2|TRBV2|TRBJ2-7|NA
TGTGCCAGCAGCAGAGCGGGAGGGCCCGACGAGCAGTACTTC
CASSRAGGPDEQYF
>NA|TRBV20-1|TRBJ2-7|NA
TGCAGTGCTAGAGTTAGGGGACAATACTACGAGCAGTACTTC
CSARVRGQYYEQYF